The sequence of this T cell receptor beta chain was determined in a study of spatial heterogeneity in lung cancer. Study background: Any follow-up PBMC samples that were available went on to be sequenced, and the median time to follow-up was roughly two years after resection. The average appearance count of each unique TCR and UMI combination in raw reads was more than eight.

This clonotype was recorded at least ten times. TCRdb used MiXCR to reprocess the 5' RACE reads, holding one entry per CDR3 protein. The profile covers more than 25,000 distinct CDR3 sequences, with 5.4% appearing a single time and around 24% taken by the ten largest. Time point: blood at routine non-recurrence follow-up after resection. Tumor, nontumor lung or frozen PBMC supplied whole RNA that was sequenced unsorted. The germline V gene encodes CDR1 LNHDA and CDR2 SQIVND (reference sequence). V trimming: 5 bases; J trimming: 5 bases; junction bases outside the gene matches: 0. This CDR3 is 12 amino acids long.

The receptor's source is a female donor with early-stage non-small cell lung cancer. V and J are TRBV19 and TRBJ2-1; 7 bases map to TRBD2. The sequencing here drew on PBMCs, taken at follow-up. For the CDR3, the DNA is TGTGCCAGTAGTGGACTAGACAATGAGCAGTTCTTC. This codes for CASSGLDNEQFF.